This entry lists 3 T cell receptor beta chains sequenced from one sample in a study of CD8 T cells in Susac syndrome. cDNA came from approximately 0.5 to 1 ug RNA primed by random hexamers. TCRdb reanalysed the immunoSEQ multiplex PCR reads using MiXCR and keeps one entry per CDR3 protein. There are roughly 160,000 distinct CDR3 sequences in the sample; about 94% occur only once, and over 0.12% lies in the top ten. Sequenced input: CD4+ T cells from PBMCs. Source of these receptors: a human donor in good health.

The chain recombines TRBV4-1 with TRBJ2-3; perhaps D is TRBD1 or TRBD2 (5 bases each). Germline V CDR1 and CDR2: MGHRA, YSYEKL. The CDR3 length is 19 residues. Between the trimmed V and J ends, which lost 2 bases and 0 bases, there was a span of 21 bases. The CDR3 DNA follows: TGCGCCAGCAGCCAACGAGGGACCCTTAGGGCCTCCAGCACAGATACGCAGTATTTT. Amino acids: CASSQRGTLRASSTDTQYF.

The chain joins TRBV27 to TRBJ1-6; D not resolved. The germline CDR1 and CDR2 sequences are MNHEY and SMNVEV (reference sequence). Trimming pared 2 bases from V and 7 bases from J, leaving 6 bases between. This CDR3 comprises 13 residues. The CDR3 loop reads CASSLGSNSPLHF. The CDR3 DNA sequence: TGTGCCAGCAGTTTAGGTTCAAATTCACCCCTCCACTTT.

The rearrangement links TRBV5-8 to TRBJ2-3; the D is unclear. Germline CDR1 and CDR2: SGHTS and YDEGEE. The CDR3 spans 14 residues. Trimming left V 4 bases short and J 1 base short, with 10 bases between. The CDR3 bases are TGTGCCAGCAGCCCTTGGCCGGGCACAGATACGCAGTATTTT. Its protein is CASSPWPGTDTQYF.